This T cell receptor (beta chain) was profiled in a study of cytomegalovirus exposure and HLA in healthy donors. Primers for the PCR totalled 60 Vbeta and 13 Jbeta. The data were produced by immunoSEQ multiplex PCR, yet TCRdb's version contains in-frame clones alone and is incomplete. The sample yields about 86,000 clones, about two thirds seen once. This clone appeared once. Antigen specificity is unknown. Study-wide results and limits: Some TCR beta chains (164 of them) were listed as cytomegalovirus-associated. Segments of the TCR beta V type were, in most cases, productive about 87% or about 30% of the time in an earlier analysis.

Sequencing input: PBMCs. This sequence originates from a man in his sixties in good health and CMV-seronegative.

CDR3 sequence (DNA): TGTGCCAGCAGCGTAGGTATTGAGGGGGAGCCCCAGCATTTT. It translates to CASSVGIEGEPQHF. This rearrangement joins TRBV9 to TRBJ1-5, with a possible D match to TRBD1 (6 bases). The germline CDR1 and CDR2 sequences are SGDLS and YYNGEE. This CDR3 is 14 amino acids long. V lost 0 bases and J 8 bases, leaving 12 bases between the germline ends. The full variable domain, completed using reference TRBV9 and TRBJ1-5, is DSGVTQTPKHLITATGQRVTLRCSPRSGDLSVYWYQQSLDQGLQFLIQYYNGEERAKGNILERFSAQQFPDLHSELNLSSLELGDSALYFCASSVGIEGEPQHFGDGTRLSIL.